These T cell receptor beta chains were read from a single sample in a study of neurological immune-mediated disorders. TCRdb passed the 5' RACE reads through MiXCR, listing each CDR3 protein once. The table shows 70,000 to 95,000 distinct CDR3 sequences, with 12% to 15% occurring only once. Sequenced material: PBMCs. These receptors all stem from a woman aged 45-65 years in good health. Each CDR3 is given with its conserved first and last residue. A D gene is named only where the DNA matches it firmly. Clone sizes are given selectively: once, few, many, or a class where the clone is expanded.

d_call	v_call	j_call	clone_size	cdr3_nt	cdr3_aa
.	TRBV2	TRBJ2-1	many	TGTGCCAGCAGTGAAGGGCGGGGTCGAAATGAGCAGTTCTTC	CASSEGRGRNEQFF
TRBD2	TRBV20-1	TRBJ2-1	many	TGCAGTGCTAGTCGTATCCGGGAGGGGAGCTACAATGAGCAGTTCTTC	CSASRIREGSYNEQFF
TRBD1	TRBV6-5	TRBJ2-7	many	TGTGCCAGCAGTTACACAGGGGGCTCCTACGAGCAGTACTTC	CASSYTGGSYEQYF
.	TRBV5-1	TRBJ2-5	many	TGCGCCAGCAGCTTGTATGAGGTCCGAGAGACCCAGTACTTC	CASSLYEVRETQYF
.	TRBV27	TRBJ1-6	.	TGTGCCAGCAGTAACATACAGGGATATAATTCACCCCTCCACTTT	CASSNIQGYNSPLHF
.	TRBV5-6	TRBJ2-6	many	TGTGCCAGCAGCCCCGGGGGCTCGTCTGGGGCCAACGTCCTGACTTTC	CASSPGGSSGANVLTF
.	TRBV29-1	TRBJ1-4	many	TGCAGCGCAATGGGGATAGATAATGAAAAACTGTTTTTT	CSAMGIDNEKLFF
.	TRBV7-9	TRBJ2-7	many	TGTGCCAGCAGCGCATTGGGGGTTCAGCAGTACTTC	CASSALGVQQYF
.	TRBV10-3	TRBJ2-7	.	TGTGCCATCAGTGAGTCGGTCCCTGGAGAGCAGTACTTC	CAISESVPGEQYF
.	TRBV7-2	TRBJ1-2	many	TGTGCCAGCAGCTTAGCGCTTGGGGTCTACTATGGCTACACCTTC	CASSLALGVYYGYTF
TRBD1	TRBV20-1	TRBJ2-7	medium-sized	TGCAGTGCCGAGTCGGGACAGGGGTTGGAAAAGCAGTACTTC	CSAESGQGLEKQYF
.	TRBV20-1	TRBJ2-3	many	TGCAGTGCTAGGGATACCCAGGGCGAGAGCACAGATACGCAGTATTTT	CSARDTQGESTDTQYF
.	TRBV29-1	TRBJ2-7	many	TGCAGCGTTGATCCTCGGGCAGGGGTGTCCTACGAGCAGTACTTC	CSVDPRAGVSYEQYF
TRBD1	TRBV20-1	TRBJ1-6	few	TGCAGTGCAAGACTCGGACAGGGAAGGTATAATTCACCCCTCCACTTT	CSARLGQGRYNSPLHF
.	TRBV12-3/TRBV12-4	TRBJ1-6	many	TGTGCCAGCAGTTTAAAGTGGCAGGGGAGTTCACCCCTCCACTTT	CASSLKWQGSSPLHF
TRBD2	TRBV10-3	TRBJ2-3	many	TGTGCCAACCAAGCGGGGGACACAGATACGCAGTATTTT	CANQAGDTDTQYF
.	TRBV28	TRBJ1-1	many	TGTGCCAGCACCCGACCCCCGCCCCCTATGAACACTGAAGCTTTCTTT	CASTRPPPPMNTEAFF
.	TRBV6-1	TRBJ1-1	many	TGTGCCAGCACAGTCCGACAGGCGAACACTGAAGCTTTCTTT	CASTVRQANTEAFF
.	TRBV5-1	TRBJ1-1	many	TGCGCCAGCAGCTTTTCACCAGGGAACACTGAAGCTTTCTTT	CASSFSPGNTEAFF
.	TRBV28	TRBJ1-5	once	TGTGCCAGCAGGGAAACTAATCAGCCCCAGCATTTT	CASRETNQPQHF
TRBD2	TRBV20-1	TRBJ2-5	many	TGCAGTGCGCGACTAGCGGGGGCTCAAGAGACCCAGTACTTC	CSARLAGAQETQYF
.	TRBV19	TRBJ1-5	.	TGTGCCAGTACCCCCAACGGGGCTAGTCAGCCCCAGCATTTT	CASTPNGASQPQHF
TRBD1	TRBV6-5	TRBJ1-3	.	TGTGCCAGCAGTAGAGACAGGGGGAGTTTGGGAAACAACATATATTTT	CASSRDRGSLGNNIYF
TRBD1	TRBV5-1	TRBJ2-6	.	TGCGCCAGCAGCCCAACAGGGGTTGGGGCCAACGTCCTGACTTTC	CASSPTGVGANVLTF
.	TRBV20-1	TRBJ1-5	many	TGCAGTGCTAGAATTCGGGGTATGGGCAATCAGCCCCAGCATTTT	CSARIRGMGNQPQHF
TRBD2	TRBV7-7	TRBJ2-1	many	TGTGCTAGCAGCTCACTAGCGGGAGGGAGGAATGAGCAGTTCTTC	CASSSLAGGRNEQFF
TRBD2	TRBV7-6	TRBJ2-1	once	TGTGCCAGCAGCTTACTGGCGGGAGCGGCTGATGAGCAGTTCTTC	CASSLLAGAADEQFF
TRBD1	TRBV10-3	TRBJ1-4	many	TGTGCCATCTCCGGGACAGGGGCTCTAGTCGGAAAACTGTTTTTT	CAISGTGALVGKLFF
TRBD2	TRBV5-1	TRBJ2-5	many	TGCGCCAGCAGCGTTTTAGCGGGAGCACAAGAGACCCAGTACTTC	CASSVLAGAQETQYF
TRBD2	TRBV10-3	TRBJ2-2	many	TGTGCCACTACGGGAGGAACCACCGGGGAGCTGTTTTTT	CATTGGTTGELFF
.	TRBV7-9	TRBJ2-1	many	TGTGCCAGCACCACTCAGCAACGTGGCTCCTACAATGAGCAGTTCTTC	CASTTQQRGSYNEQFF
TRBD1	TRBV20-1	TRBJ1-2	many	TGCAGTGCTAGAGGAGGGGACAACAGGGGGCGCATTAGCGGCTACACCTTC	CSARGGDNRGRISGYTF
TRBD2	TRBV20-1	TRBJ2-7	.	TGCAGTGCTAGAGTCTTTCTAGCGGGAGGCTACGAGCAGTACTTC	CSARVFLAGGYEQYF
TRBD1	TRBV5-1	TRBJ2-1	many	TGCGCCAGCAGCCTAGGGACAGGTTACAATGAGCAGTTCTTC	CASSLGTGYNEQFF
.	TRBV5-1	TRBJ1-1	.	TGCGCCAGCAGCTTGACAGGACAATTGAACACTGAAGCTTTCTTT	CASSLTGQLNTEAFF
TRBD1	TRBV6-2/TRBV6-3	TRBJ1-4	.	TGTGCCAGCAGTCGAAGCACCGGGACAGGGGACGAAAAACTGTTTTTT	CASSRSTGTGDEKLFF
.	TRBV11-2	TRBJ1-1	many	TGTGCCAGCAGCCCCTTATCGAAGGGTAACACTGAAGCTTTCTTT	CASSPLSKGNTEAFF
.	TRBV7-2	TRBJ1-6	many	TGTGCCAGCAGCATGCGGAAGAGGTCACCCCTCCACTTT	CASSMRKRSPLHF
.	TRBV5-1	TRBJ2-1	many	TGCGCCAGCAGCAATGAAGTTAGCGGAGGGGTGGGTAATGAGCAGTTCTTC	CASSNEVSGGVGNEQFF
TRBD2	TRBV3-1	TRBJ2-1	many	TGTGCCAGCAGCCGAGCGGGGGAGCAGTTCTTC	CASSRAGEQFF